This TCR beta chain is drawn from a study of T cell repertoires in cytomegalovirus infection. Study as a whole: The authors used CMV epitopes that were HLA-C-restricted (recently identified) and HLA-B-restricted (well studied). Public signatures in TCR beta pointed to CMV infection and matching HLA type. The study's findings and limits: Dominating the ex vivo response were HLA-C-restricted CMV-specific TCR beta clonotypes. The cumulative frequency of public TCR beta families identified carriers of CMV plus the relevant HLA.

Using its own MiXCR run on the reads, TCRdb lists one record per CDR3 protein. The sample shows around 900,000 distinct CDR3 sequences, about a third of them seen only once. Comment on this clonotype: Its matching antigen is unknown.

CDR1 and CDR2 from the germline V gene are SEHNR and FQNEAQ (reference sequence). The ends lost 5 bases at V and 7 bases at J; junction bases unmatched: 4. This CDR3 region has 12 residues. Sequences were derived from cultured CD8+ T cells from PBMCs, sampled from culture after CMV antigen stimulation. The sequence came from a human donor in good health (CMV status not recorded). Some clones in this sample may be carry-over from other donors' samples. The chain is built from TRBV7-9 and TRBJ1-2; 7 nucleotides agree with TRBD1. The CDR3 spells CASSITGVGYTF. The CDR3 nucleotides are TGTGCCAGCAGCATTACAGGGGTTGGCTACACCTTC.